Reported below is one TCR beta chain. Its antigen is not known. CDR3 length: 17 amino acids. Trimming took 9 bases from V and 2 from J, leaving 24 bases between them. Germline V gene sequence: CDR1 MDHEN, CDR2 SYDVKM. The assay was immunoSEQ multiplex PCR, and TCRdb's table has in-frame clones only and misses some. The data show about 590,000 clones, with less than 97% seen just once and roughly 0.1% held by the top ten. These data belong to a study of shared clonotypes between healthy human individuals. Cells designated naive CD8 were CD45RO-negative and were positively selected for CCR7, with terminally differentiated effector memory CD45RA+ cells excluded. Regarding the study as a whole: When compared with the clonotypes that were shared by all four sorted-subset donors, the non-shared clonotypes turned out to have lower generation probabilities.

The sequenced material came from naive CD8+ T cells sorted from blood. V and J are TRBV28 and TRBJ2-3; D perhaps matches TRBD2 (6 bases). The origin of this receptor is a woman in her thirties in good health. This CDR3 is CASDRPPGLRNTDTQYF. The DNA for the CDR3 is TGTGCCAGTGATAGACCCCCGGGACTTCGTAACACAGATACGCAGTATTTT.